This T cell receptor (beta chain) was recorded in a study of blood T cell repertoires in COVID-19. Study context: The cDNA or gDNA used as material had been derived from T cells, B-cell-depleted T cells, or PBMCs.

In the original processing: Amplified reference gene primers provided the basis for estimating nucleated cell counts. Libraries were prepared by immunoSEQ multiplex PCR; TCRdb keeps only in-frame clonotypes and omits some of them. From that table come the V and J calls and clone size; the DNA was used to work out D and trimming. The sample lists 35,000 to 45,000 clones; approximately 78% were seen once. The sample taken for sequencing was peripheral blood. The TCR originated in a man aged 55 to 69 with acute or convalescent COVID-19.

The CDR3 DNA reads TGCGCCAGCAGCTTGGTAGCGGGAGTTTTATCCGGGGAGCTGTTTTTT. It translates to CASSLVAGVLSGELFF. J is TRBJ2-2 and V is TRBV5-1, with 9 bases matching TRBD2. CDR1 SGHRS and CDR2 YFSETQ come from the germline V gene. The CDR3 has 16 residues. V lost 0 bases, J lost 6 bases, and 6 bases stayed unmatched. Together with reference TRBV5-1 and TRBJ2-2, the CDR3 gives the full variable domain: KAGVTQTPRYLIKTRGQQVTLSCSPISGHRSVSWYQQTPGQGLQFLFEYFSETQRNKGNFPGRFSGRQFSNSRSEMNVSTLELGDSALYLCASSLVAGVLSGELFFGEGSRLTVL.